This TCR beta chain was found in a study of cytomegalovirus exposure and HLA in healthy donors. The count of this clone is one. Its antigen remains unknown. V lost 6 bases, J lost 2 bases, and 6 bases lay in between. CDR3 length equals 12 residues. Germline assignment: CDR1 SNHLY and CDR2 FYNNEI. Study findings and constraints: An assumption of roughly uniform sequencing depth across donors underlay the presence/absence analyses. The study listed roughly 160 cytomegalovirus-associated TCR beta chains. Most subjects had HLA-A and HLA-B alleles reportedly predicted accurately by TCR beta sequences. Sequencing artifact likely explains a cluster of highly shared sequence variants.

This PCR relied on a set of 60 Vbeta primers and 13 Jbeta primers. The repertoire was sequenced with immunoSEQ multiplex PCR; TCRdb's copy has only in-frame clones and lacks some. The profile shows about 98,000 clones, around 80% of them singletons. This receptor was obtained from a man aged 35-49 years in good health and CMV-seronegative. The chain uses TRBV2 and TRBJ2-3, with D unclear. The sequencing sample was made of PBMCs. The CDR3 region is CASRSYTDTQYF. The CDR3 region has the DNA TGTGCCAGCAGAAGCTACACAGATACGCAGTATTTT.